The 4 T cell receptor beta chains below were found in one sample sequenced in a study of blood T cell repertoires in COVID-19. The repertoire was sequenced with immunoSEQ multiplex PCR; TCRdb's copy has only in-frame clones and lacks some. The sample records 400,000 to 450,000 clones, around 90% being singletons. The sample comprised PBMCs or T cells enriched from blood (not recorded which). The receptors originated from a man younger than 35 who had recovered from COVID-19.

The chain joins TRBV7-9 to TRBJ2-1; 11 bases are a match to TRBD1. The CDR3 length is 17 residues. Germline V lookup: CDR1 SEHNR, CDR2 FQNEAQ (reference sequence). V trimming: 0 bases; J trimming: 4 bases; junction bases outside the gene matches: 5. The CDR3, as DNA: TGTGCCAGCAGCTTAGCCCTCGGACAGGGGGCTTACAATGAGCAGTTCTTC. Protein product: CASSLALGQGAYNEQFF.

In regard to this clone: Distinct nucleotide sequences in the sample also encode this CDR3. V is TRBV27 and J is TRBJ1-5; 10 bases match TRBD1. The V and J ends lost 2 bases and 6 bases, in that order; junction bases with no gene match: 4. CDR3 length: 15 amino acids. CDR1 is MNHEY and CDR2 is SMNVEV in the germline V gene (reference sequence). CDR3 in amino acids: CASSLEGQGSQPQHF. The CDR3 DNA reads TGTGCCAGCAGTTTAGAGGGACAGGGGTCTCAGCCCCAGCATTTT.

The V and J genes are TRBV18 and TRBJ1-1; no clear D. The CDR3 spans 11 residues. Between the trimmed V and J ends, which lost 3 bases and 8 bases, there was a span of 7 bases. Looked up from germline, CDR1 is KGHSH and CDR2 is LQKENI. The CDR3 region has the DNA TGTGCCAGCTCACCGGCCACAGAAGCTTTCTTT. The encoded protein is CASSPATEAFF.

V is TRBV5-1 and J is TRBJ2-3; no clear D. The V end was cut by 0 bases, the J end by 1 base, with 6 bases between. Germline V gene sequence: CDR1 SGHRS, CDR2 YFSETQ. The CDR3 totals 14 residues. CDR3 DNA: TGCGCCAGCAGCTTGGATTCCGGCACAGATACGCAGTATTTT. This translates into CASSLDSGTDTQYF.